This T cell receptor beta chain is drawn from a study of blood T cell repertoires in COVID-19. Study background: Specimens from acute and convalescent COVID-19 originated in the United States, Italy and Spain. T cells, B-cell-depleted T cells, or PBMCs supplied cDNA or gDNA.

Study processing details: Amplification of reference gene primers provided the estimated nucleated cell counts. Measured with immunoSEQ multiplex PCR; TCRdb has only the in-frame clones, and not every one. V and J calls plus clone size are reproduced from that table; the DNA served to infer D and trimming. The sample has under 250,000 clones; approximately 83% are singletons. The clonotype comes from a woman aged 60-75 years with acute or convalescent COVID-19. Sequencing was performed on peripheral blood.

CDR3 in amino acids: CASSVEQAAGNTIYF. For the CDR3, the DNA is TGTGCCAGCAGCGTAGAACAGGCAGCCGGAAACACCATATATTTT. J is TRBJ1-3 and V is TRBV9, with TRBD1 as a possible D gene (5 bases). The CDR3 spans 15 residues. The V and J ends lost 0 bases and 4 bases respectively, with 11 bases between them. The germline V gene encodes CDR1 SGDLS and CDR2 YYNGEE.